Below, one T cell receptor (beta chain) is given with its context. This entry comes from a study of control samples from healthy donors and cancer patients. CDR1 is SGHTA, CDR2 FQGNSA, per germline. This CDR3 is 13 amino acids long. The V end was cut by 5 bases, the J end by 1 base, with 8 bases between. Method: immunoSEQ multiplex PCR; TCRdb's copy keeps in-frame clones and lacks some. The sample gives about 160,000 clones, roughly 95% of which show up once; roughly 4.3% is in the top ten. The chain joins TRBV7-2 to TRBJ1-1; D not resolved. Sequencing input: blood. The sequence was obtained from a woman aged 55 to 70 in good health. This CDR3 is CASSQIKNTEAFF. The CDR3 DNA sequence: TGTGCCAGCAGCCAGATCAAGAACACTGAAGCTTTCTTT.